A selection of T cell receptor beta chains follows, all from one sample in a study of blood T cells in healthy people across ages. One entry per CDR3 protein results from TCRdb running MiXCR on the 5' RACE reads. This sample has some 1 million distinct CDR3 sequences; 40% to 45% occur once, and the top ten carry under 20%. Sequenced: blood. The source is a woman aged 55-69 years in good health. The CDR3 runs from the conserved cysteine through the conserved F or W.

v_call cdr3_aa
TRBV11-2 CASSPLAWEQYF
TRBV6-1 CASSEWGYGQNNYGYTF
TRBV29-1 CSVESGGRLAKLFF
TRBV28 CASSLSREISYEQYF
TRBV5-1 CASSSPTGTYTDNEQFF
TRBV3-1 CASSPRTAKETQYF
TRBV6-5 CASSYTSGRTKNIQYF
TRBV12-3/TRBV12-4 CASSSRGGGQNNEQFF
TRBV12-3/TRBV12-4 CASSPSHEQFF
TRBV11-3 CASSPRDRGQDEQFF
TRBV5-1 CASSSQGRVNTEAFF
TRBV12-3/TRBV12-4 CASGGIGRNEQYF
TRBV10-3 CAISGGGGYDPQHF
TRBV29-1 CSVAGPLGEKLFF
TRBV27 CASSCSGSYEQYF
TRBV10-1 CASSALGTGNTEAFF
TRBV12-3/TRBV12-4 CASRRDSQETQYF
TRBV14 CASSQDRGYSGRADTQYF
TRBV28 CASSLRFLAETQYF
TRBV12-3/TRBV12-4 CASSRGRVDAQYF
TRBV6-5 CALLLGLAGGEQFF
TRBV27 CASWTADSYNEQFF
TRBV29-1 CSWGLAGETQYF
TRBV7-8 CASSLELGKIPYNEQFF
TRBV5-1 CASSWTGRNYGYTF
TRBV24-1 CATSEYGRNEQFF
TRBV21-1 CASSQISGANVQTF
TRBV3-1 CASSQDAVPTYEQYF
TRBV12-5 CASGGRGASLSYNEQYF
TRBV6-1 CASLRTAGEGAYEQYF
TRBV27 CASREPGTGTYEQYF
TRBV7-2 CASSVTAGITDTQYF
TRBV20-1 CSARGGQVGREQYF
TRBV6-1 CASSDLVLSTDTQYF
TRBV28 CASRLQEVVYEQYF
TRBV3-1 CASSPIYGTEAFF
TRBV13 CASSSTMGQLNNEQYF
TRBV14 CASSQYLQGPRYF
TRBV12-3/TRBV12-4 CASRLAAWSYEQYF
TRBV2 CASSQLAGGSYEQYF
TRBV28 CASRHQGPRDGYTF
TRBV9 CASSVEGGLAGEIQFF
TRBV20-1 CSARGDFYNEQYF
TRBV20-1 CSAIGTVNNEQYF
TRBV2 CASTPWLDSEQYF
TRBV27 CASKRQGIWEQYF
TRBV18 CASSPPSGQGLTEAFF
TRBV3-1 CASSQDTGGFRETQYF
TRBV15 CATSNPQGPARNTEAFF
TRBV6-6 CASSYSRGAPGEQYF
TRBV6-2/TRBV6-3 CASSYRVVSLYEQYF
TRBV10-3 CVIRTGVGNQPQHF
TRBV12-3/TRBV12-4 CASSYLGGSSYEQYF
TRBV5-1 CASSFLEGTDTQYF
TRBV6-2/TRBV6-3 CASRGREGPYEQYF